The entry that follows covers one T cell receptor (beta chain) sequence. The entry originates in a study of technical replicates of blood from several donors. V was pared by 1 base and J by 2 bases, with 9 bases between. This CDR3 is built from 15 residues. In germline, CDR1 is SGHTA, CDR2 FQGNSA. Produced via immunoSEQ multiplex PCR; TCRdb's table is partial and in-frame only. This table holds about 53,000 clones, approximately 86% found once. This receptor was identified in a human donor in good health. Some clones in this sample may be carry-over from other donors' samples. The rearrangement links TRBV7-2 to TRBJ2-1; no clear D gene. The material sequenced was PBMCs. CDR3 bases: TGTGCCAGCAGCTTAGTCCGAGGAACCTACAATGAGCAGTTCTTC. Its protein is CASSLVRGTYNEQFF.